These 2 T cell receptor beta chains were all obtained from the same sample, sequenced in a study of blood T cell repertoires in COVID-19. The table came from immunoSEQ multiplex PCR; TCRdb's copy has only in-frame clones and leaves some out. In the table there are about 300,000 clones, around nine tenths of which are singletons. Material for sequencing was PBMCs or T cells enriched from blood (not recorded which). These receptors all come from a woman between 18 and 29 years old who had recovered from COVID-19.

This rearrangement joins TRBV7-3 to TRBJ2-2; D call uncertain. CDR1 and CDR2 from the germline V gene are SGHTA and FQGTGA. Trimming took 5 bases from V and 5 from J, leaving 9 bases between them. The CDR3 runs 13 residues. CDR3 nucleotide sequence: TGTGCCAGCAGCCTGCCGGGTACCGGGGAGCTGTTTTTT. It yields the protein CASSLPGTGELFF.

V and J are TRBV5-1 and TRBJ2-1, with TRBD2 matching 14 bases. This CDR3 region has 18 residues. The ends lost 1 base at V and 5 bases at J; junction bases unmatched: 8. The germline gives CDR1 SGHRS, CDR2 YFSETQ. Here the CDR3 reads CASSLRLAGGQWNNEQFF. The CDR3 DNA is TGCGCCAGCAGCTTGAGACTAGCGGGAGGGCAATGGAACAATGAGCAGTTCTTC. Supplemented by reference TRBV5-1 and TRBJ2-1, the full variable domain reads KAGVTQTPRYLIKTRGQQVTLSCSPISGHRSVSWYQQTPGQGLQFLFEYFSETQRNKGNFPGRFSGRQFSNSRSEMNVSTLELGDSALYLCASSLRLAGGQWNNEQFFGPGTRLTVL.